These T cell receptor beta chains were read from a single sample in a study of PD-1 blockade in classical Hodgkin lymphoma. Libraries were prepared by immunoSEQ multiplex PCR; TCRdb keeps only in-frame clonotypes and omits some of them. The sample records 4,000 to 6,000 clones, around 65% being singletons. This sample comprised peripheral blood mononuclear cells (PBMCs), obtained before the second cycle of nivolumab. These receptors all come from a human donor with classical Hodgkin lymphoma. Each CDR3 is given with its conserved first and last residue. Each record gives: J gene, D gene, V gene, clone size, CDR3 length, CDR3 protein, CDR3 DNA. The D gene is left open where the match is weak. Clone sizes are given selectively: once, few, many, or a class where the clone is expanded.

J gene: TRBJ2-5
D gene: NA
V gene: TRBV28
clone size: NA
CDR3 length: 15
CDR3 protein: CASRAGGLVRETQYF
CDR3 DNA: TGTGCCAGCCGTGCTGGGGGGCTTGTGCGTGAGACCCAGTACTTC

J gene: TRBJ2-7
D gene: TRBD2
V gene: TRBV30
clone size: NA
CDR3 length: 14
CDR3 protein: CAWSRRGGPYEQYF
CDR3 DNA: TGTGCCTGGAGCCGGCGGGGGGGACCCTACGAGCAGTACTTC

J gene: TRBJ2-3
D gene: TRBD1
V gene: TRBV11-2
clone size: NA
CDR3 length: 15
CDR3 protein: CASSKGDSPTDTQYF
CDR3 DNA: TGTGCCAGCAGCAAAGGGGACAGCCCCACAGATACGCAGTATTTT

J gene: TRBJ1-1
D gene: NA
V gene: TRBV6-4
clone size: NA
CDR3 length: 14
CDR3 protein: CASSAGPGNTEAFF
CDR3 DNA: TGTGCCAGCAGCGCGGGACCGGGGAACACTGAAGCTTTCTTT

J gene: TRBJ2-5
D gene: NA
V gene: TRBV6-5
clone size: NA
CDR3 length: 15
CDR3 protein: CASSISNYDQETQYF
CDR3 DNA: TGTGCCAGCAGTATAAGTAACTACGACCAAGAGACCCAGTACTTC

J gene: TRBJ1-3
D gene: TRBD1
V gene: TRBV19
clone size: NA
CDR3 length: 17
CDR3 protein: CASSPKTGGLSGNTIYF
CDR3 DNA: TGTGCCAGTAGTCCAAAGACAGGGGGCCTCTCTGGAAACACCATATATTTT

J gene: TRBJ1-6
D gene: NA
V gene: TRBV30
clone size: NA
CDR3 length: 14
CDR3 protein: CAWSVAEVNSPLHF
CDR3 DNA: TGTGCCTGGAGTGTCGCAGAGGTTAATTCACCCCTCCACTTT

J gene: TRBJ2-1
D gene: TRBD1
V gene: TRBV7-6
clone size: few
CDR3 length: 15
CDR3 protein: CASSNDRVSYNEQFF
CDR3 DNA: TGTGCCAGCAGCAACGACAGGGTCTCCTACAATGAGCAGTTCTTC

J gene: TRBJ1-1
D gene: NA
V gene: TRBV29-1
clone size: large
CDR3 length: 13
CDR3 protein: CSAGDIVNTEAFF
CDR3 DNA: TGCAGCGCCGGGGACATAGTGAACACTGAAGCTTTCTTT

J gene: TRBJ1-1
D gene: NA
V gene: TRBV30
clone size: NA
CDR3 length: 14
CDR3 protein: CAWSRGGGRPEAFF
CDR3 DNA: TGTGCCTGGAGTCGCGGGGGGGGAAGGCCTGAAGCTTTCTTT

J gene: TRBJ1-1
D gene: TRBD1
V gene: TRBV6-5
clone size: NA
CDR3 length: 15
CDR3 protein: CASSYSLTGLTEAFF
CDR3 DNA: TGTGCCAGCAGTTACTCACTGACAGGGCTCACTGAAGCTTTCTTT

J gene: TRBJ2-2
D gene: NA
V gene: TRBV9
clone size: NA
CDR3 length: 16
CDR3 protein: CASSAKRTVNTGELFF
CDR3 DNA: TGTGCCAGCAGCGCAAAGAGGACAGTGAACACCGGGGAGCTGTTTTTT

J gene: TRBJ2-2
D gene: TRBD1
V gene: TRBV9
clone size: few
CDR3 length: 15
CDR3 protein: CASSPSGTVTGELFF
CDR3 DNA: TGTGCCAGCAGCCCTTCCGGGACAGTCACCGGGGAGCTGTTTTTT